This T cell receptor (beta chain) was obtained from a study of blood T cell repertoires in COVID-19. About the study: From the United States, Italy and Spain came samples of acute and convalescent COVID-19.

Germline V gives CDR1 MDHEN, CDR2 SYDVKM. With 6 bases removed from V and 6 bases from J, the gap between germline ends came to 9 bases. CDR3 size: 12 residues. Generated by immunoSEQ multiplex PCR, the TCRdb table keeps only in-frame clones and is missing some. Of 170,000 or so clones listed, nearly 80% are singletons. This clone was seen only a few times. The sample has other DNA sequences that encode this CDR3 too. The TCR comes from a woman in her 70s with acute or convalescent COVID-19. The chain carries TRBV28 and TRBJ1-5; D remains ambiguous. Sequencing was performed on peripheral blood. The CDR3: CASSEASQPQHF. The DNA for the CDR3 is TGTGCCAGCAGCGAGGCGAGTCAGCCCCAGCATTTT. The full variable domain, with the rest looked up from reference TRBV28 and TRBJ1-5, is DVKVTQSSRYLVKRTGEKVFLECVQDMDHENMFWYRQDPGLGLRLIYFSYDVKMKEKGDIPEGYSVSREKKERFSLILESASTNQTSMYLCASSEASQPQHFGDGTRLSIL.